The clone carrying this T cell receptor beta chain was counted many times. Its target is not known. Germline values: CDR1 SGHTA, CDR2 FQGNSA. V lost 5 bases and J 3 bases, leaving 11 bases between the germline ends. The CDR3 has 15 amino acids. This entry belongs to a study of identical twins. Notes on the study in general: The models gave estimates that fell short of the out-of-frame TCR alpha sharing seen in monozygotic twins. Abundant beta clonotypes from cord blood bore fewer insertions; memory repertoires lacked this pattern. Cross-sectional statistics underpinned the conclusions; the same donors were not followed. Sequences that were beta out-of-frame showed weaker excess twin sharing.

TCRdb re-called the 5' RACE reads with MiXCR, one entry per CDR3 protein. The sample yields hundreds of thousands of distinct CDR3 sequences, around 6.1% seen once. Sequencing was done on a sample of naive T cells sorted from blood. The chain uses TRBV7-2 and TRBJ1-6; a possible D gene is TRBD1 (6 bases). The clonotype comes from a man aged 18 to 29 in good health. The chain's CDR3 is CASSNMDSYNSPLHF. As DNA, the CDR3 is TGTGCCAGCAGCAATATGGACAGCTATAATTCACCCCTCCACTTT.